Listed here are 30 T cell receptor beta chains from one sample, sequenced in a study of T cell clones after liver transplantation. The repertoire was sequenced with immunoSEQ multiplex PCR; TCRdb's copy has only in-frame clones and lacks some. The sample yields fewer than 85,000 clones, roughly 80% seen once. This material consisted of CD4+ T cells from blood, taken 12 months after liver transplant. Receptor source: a human patient who received a liver transplant. The graft donor may have contributed some T cells.

The rearrangement joins TRBV10-3 to TRBJ2-7; 7 nucleotides align to TRBD2. Per germline, CDR1 ENHRY and CDR2 SYGVKD. V lost 3 bases and J lost 0; bases outside the gene matches: 5. The CDR3 has 15 residues. CDR3: CAISETSGTSYEQYF. CDR3 in DNA: TGTGCCATCAGTGAAACAAGCGGGACCTCCTACGAGCAGTACTTC.

The chain employs TRBV5-4 and TRBJ2-1; the D gene is possibly TRBD2 (5 bases). Trimming left V 0 bases short and J 3 bases short, with 7 bases between. The V gene's germline CDR1 is SGHNT and CDR2 YYREEE (reference sequence). This CDR3 is built from 14 residues. CDR3 coding DNA: TGTGCCAGCAGCTTGGGAGACTACTACAATGAGCAGTTCTTC. Protein sequence: CASSLGDYYNEQFF. Full variable domain (remainder filled in from reference TRBV5-4 and TRBJ2-1): ETGVTQSPTHLIKTRGQQVTLRCSSQSGHNTVSWYQQALGQGPQFIFQYYREEENGRGNFPPRFSGLQFPNYSSELNVNALELDDSALYLCASSLGDYYNEQFFGPGTRLTVL.

The chain links TRBV29-1 to TRBJ2-1; D might be TRBD2 (5 bases). Deletions cut 5 bases from V and 0 bases from J, with 8 bases between. This CDR3 is built from 13 residues. Germline lookup yields CDR1 SQVTM and CDR2 ANQGSEA. The DNA of the CDR3 is TGCAGCGTTCAAGCGGCCTCCTACAATGAGCAGTTCTTC. Translated: CSVQAASYNEQFF.

CDR3 in DNA: TGTGCCAGCAGGTTGACTAGCGGGATCACAGATACGCAGTATTTT. It yields the protein CASRLTSGITDTQYF. The rearrangement joins TRBV2 to TRBJ2-3; 11 nucleotides line up with TRBD2. Germline lookup yields CDR1 SNHLY and CDR2 FYNNEI. The CDR3 has 15 amino acids. V lost 6 bases and J lost 2; bases outside the gene matches: 4.

This clone was recorded a few times. This rearrangement joins TRBV2 to TRBJ1-1; D is unresolved. Germline-derived CDR1 and CDR2 are SNHLY and FYNNEI. V was cut by 3 bases and J by 3 bases, with 8 bases left in between. This CDR3 is built from 13 residues. DNA for the CDR3: TGTGCCAGCAGTGAGGATGCGGACACTGAAGCTTTCTTT. Protein: CASSEDADTEAFF.

The chain uses TRBV7-3 and TRBJ1-2; D is uncertain. V lost 2 bases and J 8 bases, leaving 12 bases between the germline ends. This CDR3 has 13 amino acids. Looked up from germline, CDR1 is SGHTA and CDR2 is FQGTGA. CDR3 in amino acids: CASSLLGGGGYTF. For the CDR3, the DNA is TGTGCCAGCAGCTTACTCGGCGGTGGAGGCTACACCTTC.

The rearrangement uses TRBV5-1 and TRBJ2-1; 9 bases map to TRBD2. The germline V gene encodes CDR1 SGHRS and CDR2 YFSETQ. Losses at the gene ends were 1 base for V and 9 bases for J; bases not matched to a gene: 5. CDR3 length: 14 amino acids. DNA for the CDR3: TGCGCCAGCAGCTTGTGGACTAGCGACGGTGAGCAGTTCTTC. This gives the protein CASSLWTSDGEQFF.

This chain connects TRBV28 to TRBJ2-7; 8 bases match TRBD1. CDR3 length: 16 amino acids. V trimming: 3 bases; J trimming: 3 bases; junction bases outside the gene matches: 10. The germline V gene encodes CDR1 MDHEN and CDR2 SYDVKM. In DNA form, the CDR3 reads TGTGCCAGCAGTTTGTTGGGGACAGGTCCTAACTACGAGCAGTACTTC. It encodes CASSLLGTGPNYEQYF.

The V and J genes are TRBV18 and TRBJ1-1, with 8 bases that match TRBD1. The CDR3 runs 14 residues. Germline V gives CDR1 KGHSH, CDR2 LQKENI. V trimming: 5 bases; J trimming: 1 base; junction bases outside the gene matches: 3. CDR3 bases: TGTGCCAGCTCAGCGGGACAGGCGAACACTGAAGCTTTCTTT. It codes for CASSAGQANTEAFF.

The V gene is TRBV7-9, the J gene TRBJ2-1; D is ambiguous. V was pared by 4 bases and J by 1 base, with 14 bases between. Germline CDR1 SEHNR, CDR2 FQNEAQ (reference sequence). The CDR3 spans 16 residues. CDR3 sequence reads: CASSSRIIPSYNEQFF. The CDR3 nucleotides are TGTGCCAGCAGCTCTCGAATTATCCCTTCCTACAATGAGCAGTTCTTC.

This clone showed up just once. The chain is built from TRBV21-1 and TRBJ1-5; the D call TRBD1 from the table was never checked on the DNA. TRBV21-1 corresponds to a pseudogene. The CDR3 covers 17 residues. CDR3 sequence (DNA): TGTGCCAGCAGCAAGGAGAGGACAGAAGACAGAAATCAGCCCCAGCATTTT. Protein: CASSKERTEDRNQPQHF.

This chain joins TRBV28 and TRBJ2-5; either TRBD1 or TRBD2 may supply D (5 bases each). The germline V gene has CDR1 MDHEN and CDR2 SYDVKM. The CDR3 runs 16 residues. Trimming left V 6 bases short and J 0 bases short, with 17 bases between. CDR3 coding DNA: TGTGCCAGCAGAATTTCGCGAGAGGGGTACCAAGAGACCCAGTACTTC. Translated, it gives CASRISREGYQETQYF. Full variable domain (rest looked up from reference TRBV28 and TRBJ2-5): DVKVTQSSRYLVKRTGEKVFLECVQDMDHENMFWYRQDPGLGLRLIYFSYDVKMKEKGDIPEGYSVSREKKERFSLILESASTNQTSMYLCASRISREGYQETQYFGPGTRLLVL.

The chain carries TRBV5-4 and TRBJ2-1, with a possible D match to TRBD2 (5 bases). Germline V CDR1 and CDR2: SGHNT, YYREEE (reference sequence). V lost 2 bases, J lost 6 bases, and 15 bases lay in between. The CDR3 length is 15 residues. The CDR3 region has the DNA TGTGCCAGCAGCTTAGGAGGTCCTATGGGCAATGAGCAGTTCTTC. This sequence encodes CASSLGGPMGNEQFF. The full variable domain, in which reference TRBV5-4 and TRBJ2-1 provide the parts outside the CDR3, is ETGVTQSPTHLIKTRGQQVTLRCSSQSGHNTVSWYQQALGQGPQFIFQYYREEENGRGNFPPRFSGLQFPNYSSELNVNALELDDSALYLCASSLGGPMGNEQFFGPGTRLTVL.

This chain uses TRBV7-2 with TRBJ1-3; D unresolved. V was trimmed by 6 bases and J by 8 bases, leaving 26 bases between them. The CDR3 has 17 amino acids. Looked up from germline, CDR1 is SGHTA and CDR2 is FQGNSA. The CDR3 coding sequence is TGTGCCAGCAGTCTTTACCACCCTTCGACGGTCCGGGACACCATATATTTT. Amino acid sequence: CASSLYHPSTVRDTIYF.

A few counts support this clone. The rearrangement joins TRBV2 to TRBJ1-4; D uncertain. Germline CDR1 SNHLY, CDR2 FYNNEI. CDR3 length equals 15 residues. The ends were cut back, 2 bases at V and 4 bases at J, with 11 bases in the middle. Here the CDR3 reads CASSEPTGYNEKLFF. In nucleotides, the CDR3 is TGTGCCAGCAGTGAACCGACGGGTTATAATGAAAAACTGTTTTTT.

This clone was seen a single time. The V gene is TRBV14, the J gene TRBJ2-7, with 8 bases that match TRBD2. Germline values: CDR1 SGHDN, CDR2 FVKESK. The CDR3 sequence is 16 residues long. The V gene end was trimmed by 4 bases and the J gene end by 3 bases; junction bases not matched to a gene: 11. CDR3 residues: CASSLSRTSFRYEQYF. In DNA form, the CDR3 reads TGTGCCAGCAGCCTTAGCCGGACTAGCTTTCGCTACGAGCAGTACTTC.

The chain uses TRBV6-5 and TRBJ2-1; D gene unclear. There are 14 residues in the CDR3. Trimming took 6 bases from V and 0 from J, leaving 9 bases between them. Per germline, CDR1 MNHEY and CDR2 SVGAGI. The CDR3 region has the DNA TGTGCCAGCAGGCAGACACTCTCCTACAATGAGCAGTTCTTC. Translated: CASRQTLSYNEQFF.

This chain links TRBV12-2 with TRBJ2-5. TRBV12-2 is annotated as a pseudogene. CDR3 size: 12 residues. This CDR3 reads CASRARQETQYF. The CDR3 bases are TGTGCAAGTAGGGCGCGACAAGAGACCCAGTACTTC.

The chain is built from TRBV4-1 and TRBJ2-3; maybe TRBD1 (6 bases). Between the trimmed V and J ends, which lost 1 base and 1 base, there was a span of 6 bases. Germline V gene lookup returns CDR1 MGHRA and CDR2 YSYEKL. The CDR3 covers 14 residues. CDR3 DNA sequence: TGCGCCAGCAGCCAAGCAGGGGGCACAGATACGCAGTATTTT. This codes for CASSQAGGTDTQYF.

The chain combines TRBV2 with TRBJ1-1; no firm D call. V was shortened by 5 bases and J by 2 bases, with 9 bases between the two germline ends. Germline assignment: CDR1 SNHLY and CDR2 FYNNEI. This CDR3 has 13 amino acids. The CDR3 spells CASSWTANTEAFF. Here the CDR3 DNA reads TGTGCCAGCAGTTGGACGGCTAACACTGAAGCTTTCTTT.

The V and J genes are TRBV18 and TRBJ1-1; 10 bases agree with TRBD1. With 6 bases clipped from V and 2 bases from J, the junction kept 9 bases outside the gene matches. The CDR3 length is 16 residues. Germline V lookup: CDR1 KGHSH, CDR2 LQKENI. CDR3 DNA sequence: TGTGCCAGCTCTTCAAGACAGGGGGCGTCCAACACTGAAGCTTTCTTT. Its translation: CASSSRQGASNTEAFF.

The chain has TRBV19 and TRBJ2-3; D may correspond to TRBD1 or TRBD2 (6 bases each). V was clipped by 5 bases and J by 1 base, with 22 bases between them. The germline V gene encodes CDR1 LNHDA and CDR2 SQIVND (reference sequence). This CDR3 has 18 amino acids. The CDR3 region is CASSRSGASFTRTDTQYF. CDR3 bases: TGTGCCAGTAGTCGCTCGGGGGCCTCCTTCACCCGCACAGATACGCAGTATTTT.

J is TRBJ2-7 and V is TRBV9; 8 bases are shared with TRBD2. The length of the CDR3 is 17 residues. The trim removed 0 bases at V and 3 bases at J, leaving 11 bases unmatched. Germline values: CDR1 SGDLS, CDR2 YYNGEE. This CDR3 reads CASSVGGSGIFCYEQYF. CDR3 DNA: TGTGCCAGCAGCGTAGGGGGTAGCGGGATTTTTTGCTACGAGCAGTACTTC.

The gene calls are TRBV7-9 and TRBJ1-1; no clear D. V dropped 1 base and J dropped 2 bases, with 11 bases sitting between them. This CDR3 has 15 amino acids. Germline assignment: CDR1 SEHNR and CDR2 FQNEAQ (reference sequence). CDR3 sequence (DNA): TGTGCCAGCAGCTTAGTTACCACGTCCAACACTGAAGCTTTCTTT. As protein: CASSLVTTSNTEAFF.

This chain joins TRBV2 and TRBJ2-7, with 7 bases identical to TRBD2. J lost 6 bases, V lost 4 bases, and 6 bases had no gene match. Germline V CDR1 and CDR2: SNHLY, FYNNEI. This CDR3 is built from 13 residues. CDR3 bases: TGTGCCAGCAGTGTGGGAGCGGGATCCGAGCAGTACTTC. Amino acids: CASSVGAGSEQYF.

The chain employs TRBV5-3 and TRBJ2-7; the match to TRBD2 covers 13 bases. TRBV5-3 is noted as an ORF with a role that remains uncertain. CDR3 length: 23 residues. The trim removed 4 bases at V and 3 bases at J, leaving 28 bases unmatched. The CDR3 bases are TGTGCCAGAAGCCTCCCGACTAGCGGGAGGTTAAACGTTTCGTCGTACCAAAGCTACGAGCAGTACTTC. Protein sequence: CARSLPTSGRLNVSSYQSYEQYF.

The gene calls are TRBV10-3 and TRBJ1-1, with D possibly being TRBD1 (6 bases). Between the trimmed V and J ends, which lost 5 bases and 8 bases, there was a span of 15 bases. Germline lookup yields CDR1 ENHRY and CDR2 SYGVKD. The CDR3 sequence is 13 residues long. The CDR3 bases are TGTGCCATCAGTTACCAACCCGGGACAGAAGCTTTCTTT. Protein product: CAISYQPGTEAFF.

The rearrangement uses TRBV19 and TRBJ2-3, with D possibly matching TRBD1 (5 bases). CDR1 and CDR2 (germline): LNHDA, SQIVND (reference sequence). The CDR3 runs to 15 residues. V lost 5 bases, J lost 2 bases, and 14 bases lay in between. The CDR3 reads CASSRTPRDTDTQYF. The CDR3 DNA is TGTGCCAGTAGTCGAACCCCCAGGGACACAGATACGCAGTATTTT. Full variable domain (missing parts from reference TRBV19 and TRBJ2-3): DGGITQSPKYLFRKEGQNVTLSCEQNLNHDAMYWYRQDPGQGLRLIYYSQIVNDFQKGDIAEGYSVSREKKESFPLTVTSAQKNPTAFYLCASSRTPRDTDTQYFGPGTRLTVL.

This chain connects TRBV27 to TRBJ1-5; D not resolved. The V gene's germline CDR1 is MNHEY and CDR2 SMNVEV (reference sequence). V lost 6 bases and J lost 7, with 13 bases in between. This CDR3 spans 13 amino acids. CDR3 nucleotides: TGTGCCAGCAGGCTAAGTTTGCAGCAGCCCCAGCATTTT. As protein: CASRLSLQQPQHF.

This clone has just a few counts. CDR3 DNA: TGCGCCAGCAGCCAAGGCGACAGGAGAGGCCCAGAGGAGACCCAGTACTTC. Translating gives CASSQGDRRGPEETQYF. V gene TRBV4-3 combines with J gene TRBJ2-5, with a tentative D call TRBD1 (6 bases). Germline loops: CDR1 LGHNA, CDR2 YSLEER. The length of the CDR3 is 17 residues. V lost 1 base to trimming and J lost 5 bases, with 20 bases between them.